One and the same sample provided the 2 T cell receptor beta chains below, sequenced in a study of cytomegalovirus exposure and HLA in healthy donors. Use of 60 Vbeta and 13 Jbeta primers characterized the PCR. The assay was immunoSEQ multiplex PCR, and TCRdb's table has in-frame clones only and misses some. The data show approximately 130,000 clones, about 81% seen once. Material for sequencing was PBMCs. These receptors originate from a woman aged 45-65 years in good health and CMV-seropositive.

V and J are TRBV19 and TRBJ2-7, with D possibly TRBD2 on 6 matching bases. The germline CDR1 and CDR2 sequences are LNHDA and SQIVND (reference sequence). Trimming shortened V by 3 bases and J by 2 bases, and 8 bases separated the two germline ends. The CDR3 loop spans 13 amino acids. The CDR3 sequence: CASSMGGPYEQYF. CDR3 sequence (DNA): TGTGCCAGTAGTATGGGGGGTCCCTACGAGCAGTACTTC.

The V call is TRBV9, the J call TRBJ1-1; D is possibly TRBD1 (6 bases). CDR1 is SGDLS, CDR2 YYNGEE, per germline. The V end lost 4 bases, the J end lost 8 bases, and 21 bases lay between the germline ends. The length of the CDR3 is 15 residues. CDR3 DNA sequence: TGTGCCAGCAGCTCGCCCCTGGACAGCCCGAGAGAAGCTTTCTTT. Translating gives CASSSPLDSPREAFF.